Listed here is a single T cell receptor (beta chain). The antigen remains unidentified. Gene names denote mouse genes. The CDR3 end falls 1 residue outside the read, so it is completed with the germline J gene. Other DNA sequences in the sample encode the same CDR3. The repertoire was sequenced with immunoSEQ multiplex PCR; TCRdb's copy has only in-frame clones and lacks some. The sample includes more than 45,000 clones, roughly 73% of them seen just once. The data derive from a study of tissue T cells after allogeneic stem cell transplantation. General study points: Which tissue TCRs were alloreactive or antigen-specific was not determined. Some clones might be persisting host cells.

V shed 2 bases and J shed 0 bases, with 8 bases lying between them. The CDR3 is 14 amino acids. Germline V gives CDR1 NNHNN, CDR2 SYGAGS (reference sequence). The genes are TRBV13-2 and TRBJ1-2; D is uncertain. Sequencing input: sorted cells pooled from one or two spleens. The TCR comes from a pool of C57BL/6 mice in good health. The CDR3: CASGDPGTNSDYTF. The covered CDR3 bases are TGTGCCAGCGGTGACCCCGGGACAAACTCCGACTACACC.